These 5 T cell receptor beta chains originate from one sample sequenced in a study of regulatory T cells in long-lasting Graves disease. The time point: newly diagnosed GD, antithyroid drugs for less than 3 months. The TCR library was made from RNA extracted from PBMCs. Investigators prepared the TCR beta libraries by applying iRepertoire HTBI primers and Arm-PCR of CDR3 regions. TCRdb re-analysed the multiplex PCR reads in MiXCR, keeping a single row per CDR3 protein. The sample consists of about 430,000 distinct CDR3 sequences, around 16% of them appearing once. The same data also contributed to another study, on T cells in Graves' hyperthyroidism and ophthalmopathy.

The sample consisted of peripheral blood mononuclear cells (PBMCs), taken at new diagnosis, from a patient treated with antithyroid drugs. The receptors derive from a woman between 40 and 55 years old with Graves disease.

This clonotype was seen repeatedly, ten times or more. The chain joins TRBV30 to TRBJ1-5; perhaps TRBD1 as D (6 bases). Germline lookup yields CDR1 GTSNPN and CDR2 SVGIG (reference sequence). Trimming stripped 2 bases from V and 6 bases from J, with 11 bases between. This CDR3 region has 13 residues. The CDR3 is CAWSSGVGQPQHF. DNA of the CDR3: TGTGCCTGGAGTTCAGGGGTGGGTCAGCCCCAGCATTTT.

This clonotype was observed at least ten times. CDR3 sequence reads: CASSIPRTGQQETQYF. CDR3 DNA sequence: TGTGCCAGTAGTATTCCCCGGACAGGGCAGCAAGAGACCCAGTACTTC. This chain uses TRBV19 with TRBJ2-5; 8 nucleotides match TRBD1. CDR3 length: 16 amino acids. Germline trimming cut 3 bases from V and 2 bases from J; bases unmatched to any gene: 8. Germline CDR1 and CDR2: LNHDA and SQIVND (reference sequence).

There are a few counts of this clonotype. The V call is TRBV4-1, the J call TRBJ1-3; D gene uncertain. The CDR3 is 16 residues long. Trimming left V 0 bases short and J 2 bases short, with 11 bases between. Germline lookup yields CDR1 MGHRA and CDR2 YSYEKL. The CDR3 bases are TGCGCCAGCAGCCAAGATGCCCTCGGGGCTGGAAACACCATATATTTT. The encoded protein is CASSQDALGAGNTIYF.

This CDR3 is CASSYGTPTYVEQFF. Written as DNA, the CDR3 is TGTGCCAGCAGCTATGGGACTCCCACTTATGTTGAGCAGTTCTTC. V gene TRBV5-4 combines with J gene TRBJ2-1; perhaps TRBD2 as D (6 bases). This CDR3 has 15 residues. V was shortened by 3 bases and J by 9 bases, with 19 bases between the two germline ends. Germline values: CDR1 SGHNT, CDR2 YYREEE (reference sequence).

This clonotype was picked up many times. V gene TRBV5-5 combines with J gene TRBJ2-7; D unresolved. Trimming cost V 0 bases and J 3 bases, with 10 bases left between them. Germline V gene lookup returns CDR1 SGHKS and CDR2 YYEKEE (reference sequence). There are 14 residues in the CDR3. Here the CDR3 reads CASSLEGRYYEQYF. Here the CDR3 DNA reads TGTGCCAGCAGCTTGGAGGGCAGGTACTACGAGCAGTACTTC.